This T cell receptor beta chain was identified in a study of T cell changes during pregnancy in multiple sclerosis (dated by TCRdb to the late 2010s). With regard to the full study: The study looked at changes in the T cell repertoire across pregnancy in women with multiple sclerosis.

There are 14 amino acids in the CDR3, from cysteine to phenylalanine inclusive. Only the CDR3 portion is preserved as DNA: 42 bases, with reading frame beginning at the first base. Between the V and J ends, shortened by 4 bases and 2 bases respectively, the junction contains 11 bases. Sequences LNHDA (CDR1) and SQIVND (CDR2) are obtained from the germline V gene (reference sequence). A remark on this clone: The clone's antigen remains unknown. The input lacks base qualities; no much larger clone sits a single base away.

The protocol used for the library was the immunoSEQ multiplex PCR assay. In TCRdb, the immuneACCESS table is reduced to in-frame sequences with V and J assigned. These tables do not hold every clone; where another copy was compared, an unresolved V gene accounts for under half, and the others remain unexplained. The sample profile shows fewer than 95,000 clones; approximately 92% of them were found once. Clones ranked in the top ten supply roughly 4% of the sample. The source material was peripheral blood, sampled in the first trimester of pregnancy. The chain is assembled from TRBV19 and TRBJ2-5; a weak D assignment points to TRBD1 (6 bases agree). The receptor's source is a female donor with multiple sclerosis, enrolled in a pregnancy study. The sequence in DNA is TGTGCCAGTAGTAGAAGACAGGCGCAAGAGACCCAGTACTTC. Translation gives CASSRRQAQETQYF.